The 7 T cell receptor beta chains given below trace back to one sample, sequenced in a study of naive and memory T cell subsets. This sample's treatment: skin biopsy from PPD injection site in Mantoux-positive individual. TCR cDNA received a 3' ligated oligonucleotide that carried a UMI. Four PCR rounds used nested alpha and beta constant region primers plus the SP2 primer. TCRdb called the UMI-ligation and nested PCR reads again in MiXCR, with one record for every CDR3 protein. Here the sample spans 35,000 to 40,000 distinct CDR3 sequences, around 10% being singletons. The specimen was skin, collected from a tuberculin skin test site. Every receptor here comes from an adult in good health.

The chain employs TRBV19 and TRBJ2-1; D remains ambiguous. Germline V gene lookup returns CDR1 LNHDA and CDR2 SQIVND (reference sequence). V lost 4 bases and J lost 5, with 9 bases in between. The CDR3 totals 13 residues. As DNA, the CDR3 is TGTGCCAGTAGTAGCTCAGGTAACAATGAGCAGTTCTTC. Translating gives CASSSSGNNEQFF. The whole variable domain, remainder taken from reference TRBV19 and TRBJ2-1, is DGGITQSPKYLFRKEGQNVTLSCEQNLNHDAMYWYRQDPGQGLRLIYYSQIVNDFQKGDIAEGYSVSREKKESFPLTVTSAQKNPTAFYLCASSSSGNNEQFFGPGTRLTVL.

The table lists this clonotype with many counts. The J gene is TRBJ1-3, the V gene TRBV7-6, with 7 bases lining up with TRBD1. Germline-derived CDR1 and CDR2 are SGHVS and FNYEAQ. Trimming removed 5 bases from V and 0 bases from J; junction bases left unmatched: 7. The CDR3 contains 16 residues. CDR3 sequence: CASSTQTGISGNTIYF. The CDR3, as DNA: TGTGCCAGCAGCACCCAGACAGGGATCTCTGGAAACACCATATATTTT.

In this sample, this clonotype turned up a few times. The chain links TRBV28 to TRBJ1-5; D might be TRBD1 (5 bases). The CDR3 sequence is 14 residues long. V was trimmed by 6 bases and J by 0 bases, leaving 9 bases between them. Per germline, CDR1 MDHEN and CDR2 SYDVKM. CDR3 protein: CASRGPYSNQPQHF. CDR3 bases: TGTGCCAGCAGGGGGCCCTATAGCAATCAGCCCCAGCATTTT.

This clonotype has only one observation. This sequence joins TRBV7-2 and TRBJ1-1, with 9 bases fitting TRBD1. The CDR3 spans 18 residues. V gave up 3 bases and J gave up 4 bases; unmatched junction bases: 15. The germline V gene encodes CDR1 SGHTA and CDR2 FQGNSA. The CDR3 sequence: CASSFSVGTGLVATEAFF. CDR3 sequence (DNA): TGTGCCAGCAGCTTCTCGGTCGGGACAGGGTTGGTAGCCACTGAAGCTTTCTTT.

This clonotype was seen at least ten times. This chain connects TRBV6-1 to TRBJ2-2; D not resolved. V was trimmed by 7 bases and J by 0 bases, leaving 9 bases between them. The CDR3 sequence is 14 residues long. The V gene's germline CDR1 is MNHNS and CDR2 SASEGT. DNA of the CDR3: TGTGCCAGCATTTCTGGTTCGAACACCGGGGAGCTGTTTTTT. Its protein product is CASISGSNTGELFF.

The table lists this clonotype with a few counts. The chain has TRBV6-5 and TRBJ1-4, with D possibly TRBD1 on 5 matching bases. The CDR3 sequence is 16 residues long. The ends were cut back, 8 bases at V and 3 bases at J, with 19 bases in the middle. Germline V CDR1 and CDR2: MNHEY, SVGAGI. The CDR3 spells CASLQGNPAANEKLFF. The CDR3 DNA sequence: TGTGCCAGCCTTCAGGGCAACCCCGCAGCTAATGAAAAACTGTTTTTT.

This clonotype was observed a handful of times. The chain uses TRBV11-3 and TRBJ2-4, with D unclear. This CDR3 is built from 12 residues. From germline, CDR1 is SGHNT and CDR2 YENEEA. The V and J ends lost 1 base and 7 bases respectively, with 5 bases between them. CDR3 nucleotides: TGTGCCAGCAGCTTAGGGGATAACATTCAGTACTTC. It is translated as CASSLGDNIQYF.